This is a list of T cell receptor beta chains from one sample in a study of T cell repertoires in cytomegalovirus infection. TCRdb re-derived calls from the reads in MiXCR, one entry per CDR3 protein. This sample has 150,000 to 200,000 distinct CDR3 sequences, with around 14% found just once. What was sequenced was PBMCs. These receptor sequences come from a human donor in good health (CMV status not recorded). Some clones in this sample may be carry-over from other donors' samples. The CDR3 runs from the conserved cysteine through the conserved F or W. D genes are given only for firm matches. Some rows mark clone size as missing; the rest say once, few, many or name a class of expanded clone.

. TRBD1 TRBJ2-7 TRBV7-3 TGTGCCAGCAGCTTAGGGACAGGGTTTTACGAGCAGTACTTC CASSLGTGFYEQYF
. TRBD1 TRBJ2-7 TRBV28 TGTGCCAGCAGTACCCCAGTCGGGACAGGGGGAAATCTTAGGGGTTACGAGCAGTACTTC CASSTPVGTGGNLRGYEQYF
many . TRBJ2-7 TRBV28 TGTGCCAGCAGTCGCCCCCGGGGGCTAGTCTACGAGCAGTACTTC CASSRPRGLVYEQYF
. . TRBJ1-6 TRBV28 TGTGCCATCCAGAGGGGAAGATACGATTCACCCCTCCACTTT CAIQRGRYDSPLHF
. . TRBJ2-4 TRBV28 TGTGCCAGCAGGGGAACGGGGGTTGCCAAAAACATTCAGTACTTC CASRGTGVAKNIQYF
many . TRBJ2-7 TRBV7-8 TGTGCCAGCAGCCAGGTCGGAGGGAACGAGCAGTACTTC CASSQVGGNEQYF
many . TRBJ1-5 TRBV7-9 TGTGCCAGCAGCTTGGCAGGGGCTGAGCAGCCCCAGCATTTT CASSLAGAEQPQHF
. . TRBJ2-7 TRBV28 TGTGCCAGCAGTTTGGGGCAGCTAGGCTACGAGCAGTACTTC CASSLGQLGYEQYF
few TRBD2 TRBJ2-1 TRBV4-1 TGCGCCAGCAGCCAAGTAGGTCGGGGGGCCTACAATGAGCAGTTCTTC CASSQVGRGAYNEQFF
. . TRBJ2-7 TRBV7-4 TGTGCCAGTTCTAATAGCGGAAGCTCCTACGAGCAGTACTTC CASSNSGSSYEQYF
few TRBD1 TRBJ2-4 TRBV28 TGTGCCAGCAGTCCCATACAGGGGATCCACATTCAGTACTTC CASSPIQGIHIQYF
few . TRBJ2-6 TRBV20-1 TGCAGTGCTAGGACCACCAGAGGGACTGGGGCCAACGTCCTGACTTTC CSARTTRGTGANVLTF
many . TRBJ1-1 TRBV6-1 TGTGCCAGCAGTTCCCCGGATTTGAACACTGAAGCTTTCTTT CASSSPDLNTEAFF
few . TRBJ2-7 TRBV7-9 TGTGCCAGCAGCTTACCCTCATCGGGGGTAGACTACGAGCAGTACTTC CASSLPSSGVDYEQYF
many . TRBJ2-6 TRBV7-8 TGTGCCAGCAGCTTAATTGTGCGGAGCGGGCGCTCTGGGGCCAACGTCCTGACTTTC CASSLIVRSGRSGANVLTF
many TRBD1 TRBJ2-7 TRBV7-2 TGTGCCAGCACCCGGACAGGTTACGAGCAGTACTTC CASTRTGYEQYF
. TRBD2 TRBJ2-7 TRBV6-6 TGTGCCAGCAGTTACCCGGGGGGGGAGCAGTACTTC CASSYPGGEQYF
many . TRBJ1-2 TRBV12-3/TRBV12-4 TGTGCCAGCAGTTTAGAGGGGTCCCGGCGATTGTACTATGGCTACACCTTC CASSLEGSRRLYYGYTF
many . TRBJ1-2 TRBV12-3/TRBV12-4 TGTGCCAGCAGGTCGCCTGTAGAGGACGGCTACACCTTC CASRSPVEDGYTF
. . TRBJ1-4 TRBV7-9 TGTGCCAGCAGCTTAACAGGGACAACTAATGAAAAACTGTTTTTT CASSLTGTTNEKLFF
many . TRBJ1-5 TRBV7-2 TGTGCCAGCAGCTTAGCTTTAAGGGGGGTTGGTCAGCCCCAGCATTTT CASSLALRGVGQPQHF
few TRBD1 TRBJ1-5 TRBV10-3 TGTGCCATCAGTGAGCCGGGACAGGGGGCACAGCCCCAGCATTTT CAISEPGQGAQPQHF